This is a list of T cell receptor beta chains from one sample in a study of T cell repertoires in cytomegalovirus infection. TCRdb analysed the reads with MiXCR anew, one entry per CDR3 protein. This sample has 170,000 or so distinct CDR3 sequences; about a sixth occur once, and the top ten carry under 30%. What was sequenced was CD8+ T cells from PBMCs. The receptors were sampled from a human donor in good health (CMV status not recorded). Some clones in this sample may be carry-over from other donors' samples. Each CDR3 is given with its conserved first and last residue. The D gene is left open where the match is weak. Clone size appears in some rows only: once, few, many, or a class for an expanded clone.

abundance | d_gene | j_gene | v_gene | CDR3aa | CDR3nt
. | . | TRBJ1-6 | TRBV28 | CASATVNSPLHF | TGTGCCAGCGCGACGGTGAATTCACCCCTCCACTTT
. | . | TRBJ2-2 | TRBV29-1 | CSVERETGELFF | TGCAGCGTTGAGCGGGAAACCGGGGAGCTGTTTTTT
. | . | TRBJ1-1 | TRBV7-9 | CASSRQGQEAFF | TGTGCCAGCAGCCGCCAGGGGCAGGAAGCTTTCTTT
. | . | TRBJ2-3 | TRBV12-3/TRBV12-4 | CASSPGVFTDTQYF | TGTGCCAGCAGTCCGGGGGTTTTCACAGATACGCAGTATTTT
. | . | TRBJ1-1 | TRBV6-5 | CASSYSTPYKNVDTEAFF | TGTGCCAGCAGTTACTCGACCCCTTACAAGAACGTGGACACTGAAGCTTTCTTT
. | TRBD1 | TRBJ1-2 | TRBV6-2/TRBV6-3 | CASTQPGGGYTF | TGTGCCAGCACCCAACCAGGGGGTGGCTACACCTTC
many | . | TRBJ1-2 | TRBV7-2 | CASSLERAYGYTF | TGTGCCAGCAGCTTAGAACGGGCCTATGGCTACACCTTC
. | . | TRBJ2-7 | TRBV4-1 | CASSQDRAGAYEQYF | TGCGCCAGCAGCCAAGATAGGGCAGGGGCCTACGAGCAGTACTTC
. | TRBD2 | TRBJ2-1 | TRBV9 | CASSVARTSGGSYNEQFF | TGTGCCAGCAGCGTAGCTCGGACTAGCGGGGGGTCCTACAATGAGCAGTTCTTC
few | . | TRBJ1-2 | TRBV29-1 | CSVETDFYGYTF | TGCAGCGTTGAGACCGATTTCTATGGCTACACCTTC
few | TRBD1 | TRBJ2-2 | TRBV7-7 | CASRPKDRGRSGELFF | TGTGCCAGCAGACCCAAGGACAGGGGGCGGTCCGGGGAGCTGTTTTTT
few | TRBD1 | TRBJ2-7 | TRBV28 | CASSFSGTGNEQYF | TGTGCCAGCAGTTTCTCCGGGACAGGGAACGAGCAGTACTTC
. | TRBD1 | TRBJ2-7 | TRBV7-2 | CASSRTGGREQYF | TGTGCCAGCAGCAGGACAGGGGGTCGCGAGCAGTACTTC
few | . | TRBJ2-7 | TRBV7-2 | CASSLRGDRYEQYF | TGTGCCAGCAGCTTGAGGGGGGACAGATACGAGCAGTACTTC
few | . | TRBJ1-1 | TRBV7-2 | CASSPAGDWTEAFF | TGTGCCAGCAGCCCTGCCGGGGATTGGACTGAAGCTTTCTTT
few | . | TRBJ2-1 | TRBV27 | CASSLLLFKGPSSYNEQFF | TGTGCCAGCAGTTTATTACTTTTCAAAGGTCCTAGCTCCTACAATGAGCAGTTCTTC
. | TRBD2 | TRBJ2-2 | TRBV25-1 | CDSSEPSGGRVGELFF | TGTGACAGCAGTGAACCTAGCGGGGGCCGCGTGGGGGAGCTGTTTTTT
. | . | TRBJ1-3 | TRBV20-1 | CSARAPDGTGNTIYF | TGCAGTGCTAGAGCCCCGGATGGAACTGGAAACACCATATATTTT
. | . | TRBJ2-7 | TRBV7-9 | CASSSPGRSSYEQYF | TGTGCCAGCAGCTCACCGGGACGGAGCTCCTACGAGCAGTACTTC
many | TRBD2 | TRBJ2-3 | TRBV7-2 | CARDGLAGGPLRDTQYF | TGTGCCAGAGACGGACTAGCGGGGGGACCCTTAAGAGATACGCAGTATTTT
. | TRBD2 | TRBJ2-1 | TRBV6-2/TRBV6-3 | CASSYNLAGGNEQFF | TGTGCCAGCAGTTACAATCTAGCGGGGGGAAATGAGCAGTTCTTC
. | . | TRBJ1-4 | TRBV7-2 | CASSLPSGGDPGEKLFF | TGTGCCAGCAGCCTCCCGAGCGGGGGCGATCCTGGTGAAAAACTGTTTTTT
few | TRBD1 | TRBJ1-5 | TRBV12-3/TRBV12-4 | CASSDRGSNQPQHF | TGTGCCAGCAGCGACAGGGGAAGCAATCAGCCCCAGCATTTT
few | . | TRBJ2-7 | TRBV7-9 | CASSFSPRLETYEQYF | TGTGCCAGCAGCTTCTCCCCTAGACTCGAAACCTACGAGCAGTACTTC
few | TRBD1 | TRBJ1-1 | TRBV7-6 | CASSSGQGATEAFF | TGTGCCAGCAGCTCTGGACAGGGGGCCACTGAAGCTTTCTTT
. | . | TRBJ1-2 | TRBV4-1 | CASSQEWGKNYGYTF | TGCGCTAGCAGCCAAGAGTGGGGAAAAAACTATGGCTACACCTTC
few | . | TRBJ2-7 | TRBV28 | CASAGRSYEQYF | TGTGCCAGCGCAGGCAGAAGTTACGAGCAGTACTTC
. | . | TRBJ2-7 | TRBV7-9 | CASTPGGRSSYEQYF | TGTGCCAGCACCCCAGGTGGAAGGAGCTCCTACGAGCAGTACTTC
. | . | TRBJ2-5 | TRBV12-5 | CASAIGLNPETQYF | TGTGCTAGTGCCATCGGACTGAATCCTGAGACCCAGTACTTC
few | . | TRBJ1-1 | TRBV27 | CASSLFRDTEAFF | TGTGCCAGCAGTCTATTTAGGGACACTGAAGCTTTCTTT
many | TRBD1 | TRBJ1-2 | TRBV7-2 | CASSSETQRQGALIYGYTF | TGTGCCAGCAGCTCCGAAACCCAGCGACAGGGGGCATTAATTTATGGCTACACCTTC
. | . | TRBJ1-2 | TRBV7-2 | CASSPVRQTPLVYGYTF | TGTGCCAGCAGCCCTGTTCGTCAGACCCCACTGGTCTATGGCTACACCTTC
. | . | TRBJ2-3 | TRBV20-1 | CSARDLGRASTDTQYF | TGCAGTGCTAGAGATCTAGGGCGGGCTAGCACAGATACGCAGTATTTT
. | TRBD1 | TRBJ1-1 | TRBV4-3 | CASSQDGTGLNTEAFF | TGCGCCAGCAGCCAAGATGGGACAGGGTTGAACACTGAAGCTTTCTTT
. | . | TRBJ2-6 | TRBV29-1 | CSVGQDSGANVLTF | TGCAGCGTTGGACAGGACTCTGGGGCCAACGTCCTGACTTTC
. | TRBD2 | TRBJ2-7 | TRBV7-9 | CASSSPGLPSSYEQYF | TGTGCCAGCAGCTCTCCGGGACTACCGAGTTCCTACGAGCAGTACTTC